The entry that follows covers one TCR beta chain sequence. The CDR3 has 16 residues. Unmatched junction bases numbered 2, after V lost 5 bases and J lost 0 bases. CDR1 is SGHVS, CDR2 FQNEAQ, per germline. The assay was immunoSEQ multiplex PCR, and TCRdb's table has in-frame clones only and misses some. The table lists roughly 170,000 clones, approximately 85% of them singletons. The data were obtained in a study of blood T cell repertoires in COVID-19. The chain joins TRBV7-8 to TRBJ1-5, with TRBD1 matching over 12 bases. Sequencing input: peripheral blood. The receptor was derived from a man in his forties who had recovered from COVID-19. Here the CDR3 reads CASSQGQGASNQPQHF. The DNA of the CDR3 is TGTGCCAGCAGCCAGGGACAGGGGGCTAGCAATCAGCCCCAGCATTTT.